This record looks at one T cell receptor (beta chain) sequence and its context. The antigen is unknown. Between the trimmed V and J ends, which lost 0 bases and 5 bases, there was a span of 19 bases. This CDR3 has 17 residues. From germline, CDR1 is MDHEN and CDR2 SYDVKM. This record comes from a study of radiotherapy plus CTLA-4 blockade in lung cancer. Study overall: Objective responses occurred in around 18% of patients; around 30% had disease control.

The study's findings and limits: Reports identified early blood T cell clone dynamics, with interferon-beta, as the best response predictor. Clones of tumor-derived TCRs expanded in blood after radiotherapy plus ipilimumab.

Clones were read by immunoSEQ multiplex PCR, and TCRdb kept only the in-frame ones, dropping some. The sample lists some 70,000 clones, about four fifths occurring once. Specimen: peripheral blood, collected from a patient treated with radiotherapy plus ipilimumab. The receptor comes from a human donor with non-small cell lung cancer who had a partial response to radiotherapy plus ipilimumab. The chain links TRBV28 to TRBJ2-5; D might be TRBD1 (5 bases). The CDR3 DNA is TGTGCCAGCAGTTTATGGTCCCGCCAGGGCGAGTGGGAGACCCAGTACTTC. It translates to CASSLWSRQGEWETQYF.